This passage covers 10 T cell receptor beta chains from one sample sequenced in a study of T cells in Graves' hyperthyroidism and ophthalmopathy. Amplification yielded TCR beta CDR3 regions, with RNA transcripts as the source. The primer set for the first-round RT-PCR of the TCR CDR3 was HTBI. TCRdb reprocessed the multiplex PCR reads via MiXCR and lists one record per CDR3 protein. This sample yields a few hundred thousand distinct CDR3 sequences, of which 15% to 19% are seen a single time; under 8% belongs to the top ten. The sequenced sample consisted of blood. These receptor sequences come from a woman younger than 45 with Graves' hyperthyroidism.

The chain links TRBV30 to TRBJ2-6, with a weak D call TRBD2 (6 bases). Between the trimmed V and J ends, which lost 2 bases and 1 base, there was a span of 15 bases. Germline assignment: CDR1 GTSNPN and CDR2 SVGIG (reference sequence). This CDR3 is 17 amino acids long. The CDR3 is CAWSFLGLKSGANVLTF. CDR3 sequence (DNA): TGTGCCTGGAGTTTTTTGGGACTGAAATCTGGGGCCAACGTCCTGACTTTC. The full variable domain, its missing parts supplied by reference TRBV30 and TRBJ2-6, is SQTIHQWPATLVQPVGSPLSLECTVEGTSNPNLYWYRQAAGRGLQLLFYSVGIGQISSEVPQNLSASRPQDRQFILSSKKLLLSDSGFYLCAWSFLGLKSGANVLTFGAGSRLTVL.

This clonotype was seen at least ten times. V and J are TRBV6-5 and TRBJ2-1; TRBD2 matches at 8 bases. The CDR3 covers 16 residues. J lost 0 bases, V lost 2 bases, and 3 bases had no gene match. CDR1 and CDR2 from the germline V gene are MNHEY and SVGAGI. CDR3 DNA sequence: TGTGCCAGCAGTTACGCGGGGGGACGCTCCTACAATGAGCAGTTCTTC. Translation: CASSYAGGRSYNEQFF.

The chain recombines TRBV5-1 with TRBJ1-1, with TRBD1 as a possible D gene (6 bases). Trimming removed 4 bases at V and 1 base at J, with 11 bases between. Germline V gives CDR1 SGHRS, CDR2 YFSETQ. The CDR3 extends over 14 amino acids. The CDR3 is CASSMGGGNTEAFF. For the CDR3, the DNA is TGCGCCAGCAGCATGGGAGGGGGGAACACTGAAGCTTTCTTT.

The sample holds many counts of this clonotype. The chain's CDR3 is CSARDPRAGGNQPQHF. CDR3 nucleotide sequence: TGCAGTGCTAGAGATCCCAGGGCGGGGGGCAATCAGCCCCAGCATTTT. This chain joins TRBV20-1 and TRBJ1-5, with D possibly TRBD1 on 5 matching bases. V was pared by 0 bases and J by 2 bases, with 14 bases between. The CDR3 runs to 16 residues. From germline, CDR1 is DFQATT and CDR2 SNEGSKA (reference sequence).

This clonotype has more than one count but fewer than ten. The V call is TRBV14, the J call TRBJ2-7; 9 nucleotides agree with TRBD1. J was trimmed by 3 bases and V by 4 bases; bases with no gene match: 19. Per the germline V gene, CDR1 is SGHDN and CDR2 is FVKESK. CDR3 length: 19 residues. The chain's CDR3 is CASSRENHFGTGLLYEQYF. For the CDR3, the DNA is TGTGCCAGCAGCCGAGAAAACCACTTCGGGACAGGGCTACTCTACGAGCAGTACTTC. The complete variable domain, with remaining parts taken from reference TRBV14 and TRBJ2-7, reads EAGVTQFPSHSVIEKGQTVTLRCDPISGHDNLYWYRRVMGKEIKFLLHFVKESKQDESGMPNNRFLAERTGGTYSTLKVQPAELEDSGVYFCASSRENHFGTGLLYEQYFGPGTRLTVT.

This clonotype has a count of ten or more. The chain uses TRBV10-1 and TRBJ2-2; 11 bases align to TRBD2. CDR3 length: 18 residues. CDR1 and CDR2 (germline): WNHNN, SYGVQD (reference sequence). V gave up 7 bases and J gave up 5 bases; unmatched junction bases: 15. The CDR3 nucleotides read TGCGCCAGCACTCTACGACTAGCGGGATTCGGGCCGACCGGGGAGCTGTTTTTT. It yields the protein CASTLRLAGFGPTGELFF.

In its sample, this clonotype was seen many times. V usage is TRBV12-3 or TRBV12-4 and J usage is TRBJ2-3; D remains unclear. V was pared by 6 bases and J by 0 bases, with 19 bases between. The CDR3 consists of 17 residues. The DNA for the CDR3 is TGTGCCAGCAGCTCCCATCTTGGTAGCACGAGCACAGATACGCAGTATTTT. It yields the protein CASSSHLGSTSTDTQYF.

Worth noting for this clonotype: A much larger clone sits a single nucleotide away, making a read error possible. The chain is built from TRBV29-1 and TRBJ2-2; D remains unclear. The CDR3 totals 12 residues. The germline V gene encodes CDR1 SQVTM and CDR2 ANQGSEA. Written as DNA, the CDR3 is TGCAGCGCTGAAGTGGGCACCGGGGAGCTGTTTTTT. This codes for CSAEVGTGELFF.

This clonotype was found many times. CDR3 nucleotides: TGTGCCTCAGAGGACAGGGGACCAACCGCAACTAATGAAAAACTGTTTTTT. This codes for CASEDRGPTATNEKLFF. This chain connects TRBV28 to TRBJ1-4; the match to TRBD1 covers 9 bases. V lost 11 bases and J lost 0; bases outside the gene matches: 13. The CDR3 loop spans 17 amino acids. Germline V gene data show CDR1 as MDHEN and CDR2 as SYDVKM.

This chain connects TRBV20-1 to TRBJ2-1, with 13 bases fitting TRBD2. Unmatched junction bases numbered 6, after V lost 3 bases and J lost 7 bases. Germline assignment: CDR1 DFQATT and CDR2 SNEGSKA (reference sequence). This CDR3 has 15 amino acids. The CDR3 DNA sequence: TGCAGTGCTAGGTCCGGGACTAGCGGGAATAATGAGCAGTTCTTC. Amino acid sequence: CSARSGTSGNNEQFF.